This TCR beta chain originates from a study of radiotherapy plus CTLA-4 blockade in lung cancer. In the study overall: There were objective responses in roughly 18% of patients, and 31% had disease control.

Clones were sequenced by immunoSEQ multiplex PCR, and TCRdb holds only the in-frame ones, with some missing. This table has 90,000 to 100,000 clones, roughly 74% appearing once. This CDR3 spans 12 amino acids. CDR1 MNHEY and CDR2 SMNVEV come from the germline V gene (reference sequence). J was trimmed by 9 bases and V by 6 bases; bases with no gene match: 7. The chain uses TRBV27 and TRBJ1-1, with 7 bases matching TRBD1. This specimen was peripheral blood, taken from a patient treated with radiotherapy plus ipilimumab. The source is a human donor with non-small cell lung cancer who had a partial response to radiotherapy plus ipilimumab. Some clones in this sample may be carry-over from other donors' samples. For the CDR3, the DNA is TGTGCCAGCAGATCCGGGACAGAGCAAGCTTTCTTT. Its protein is CASRSGTEQAFF.